These T cell receptor beta chains were read from a single sample in a study of tumor and adjacent non-tumor tissue in lung cancer. TCRdb called the multiplex PCR reads again in MiXCR, with one record for every CDR3 protein. The sample holds 70,000 to 90,000 distinct CDR3 sequences, over 75% seen once. Input material: lung tumor tissue. The receptors come from a woman aged 45-60 years with non-small cell lung cancer. Both conserved end residues are part of each CDR3. Each record gives: CDR3 length, clone size, V gene, J gene, D gene, CDR3 protein, CDR3 DNA. A D gene is named only where the DNA matches it firmly. Part of the rows lack a size; the others show once, few, many or a class for expanded clones.

>15|-|TRBV6-5|TRBJ2-1|TRBD2
CACSRGVAGVHEQFF
TGTGCCTGCAGTAGGGGAGTAGCGGGAGTCCACGAGCAGTTCTTC
>15|once|TRBV20-1|TRBJ2-3|-
CSATTEGNGSDTQYF
TGCAGTGCTACCACTGAGGGCAATGGATCAGATACGCAGTATTTT
>14|-|TRBV29-1|TRBJ2-3|-
CSDVRDGGTDTQCF
TGCAGCGATGTGCGGGACGGGGGCACAGATACGCAGTGTTTT
>15|-|TRBV9|TRBJ1-2|TRBD1
CASIVGGTGGDVYTF
TGTGCCAGCATCGTAGGTGGGACAGGGGGCGATGTCTACACCTTC
>15|-|TRBV4-2|TRBJ1-1|-
CTSSQDRHMNTEAFF
TGTACCAGTAGCCAGGATCGGCATATGAACACTGAAGCCTTCTTT
>13|once|TRBV20-1|TRBJ1-1|TRBD1
CSARGRGRTGAFF
TGCAGTGCTAGAGGCAGGGGGCGCACTGGAGCTTTCTTT
>19|-|TRBV20-1|TRBJ2-1|TRBD2
CSARDTGVGGLAEHNEQFF
TGCAGTGCTAGAGATACCGGCGTAGGGGGACTAGCGGAACACAATGAGCAGTTCTTC
>13|-|TRBV29-1|TRBJ1-4|-
CSFEATGKEKLIF
TGCAGCTTTGAAGCTACAGGGAAAGAAAAACTGATTTTT
>15|-|TRBV5-6|TRBJ2-1|TRBD2
CASRPSGRRYSEQFF
TGTGCTAGTCGTCCGAGCGGGAGGAGGTACAGTGAGCAGTTCTTC
>15|-|TRBV28|TRBJ2-1|TRBD2
CTSSGTSGSTNEQFF
TGTACCAGCAGTGGGACTAGCGGGAGCACCAATGAGCAGTTCTTC
>16|-|TRBV4-1|TRBJ1-3|-
CARSQRRGTSGNTKYF
TGCGCCAGGAGCCAAAGGAGGGGTACCTCTGGAAACACCAAATATTTT
>16|-|TRBV4-1|TRBJ2-3|TRBD2
CASSQSPSGGTDTQYF
TGCGCCAGTAGCCAATCGCCTAGCGGAGGCACAGATACGCAGTATTTT
>16|many|TRBV7-9|TRBJ2-1|TRBD2
CASSSETSGSGNEQFF
TGTGCCAGCAGCTCCGAGACTAGCGGGAGCGGTAATGAGCAGTTCTTC
>17|-|TRBV11-1|TRBJ2-7|-
CVSSLYVQRENSYEQYF
TGTGTGAGCAGCCTATATGTTCAACGGGAAAACTCCTACGAGCAGTACTTC
>16|medium-sized|TRBV4-3|TRBJ2-6|-
CASSQETTSGANVLTF
TGCGCCAGCAGCCAAGAGACTACCTCTGGGGCCAACGTCCTGACTTTC
>12|-|TRBV29-1|TRBJ1-5|-
CSVADGDQLQHF
TGCAGCGTTGCGGACGGCGATCAGCTCCAGCATTTT
>18|-|TRBV6-1|TRBJ2-5|TRBD2
CANSGGGGIWGNWKTQYF
TGTGCCAACAGTGGAGGCGGGGGTATTTGGGGGAATTGGAAGACCCAGTACTTC
>16|-|TRBV6-7|TRBJ1-4|-
CASSSGGRSINEKLFF
TGTGCCAGCAGTTCCGGGGGCCGATCAATTAATGAAAAACTGTTTTTT
>15|-|TRBV29-1|TRBJ2-1|-
CSAPSSGVSFNEQFF
TGCAGCGCCCCGAGTAGCGGCGTCTCCTTCAATGAGCAGTTCTTC
>17|once|TRBV20-1|TRBJ2-1|TRBD2
CSATRGLAGRSYNEQFF
TGCAGTGCTACTCGCGGACTAGCGGGAAGGTCCTACAATGAGCAGTTCTTC
>14|-|TRBV11-2|TRBJ2-2|-
CASTYNVDTGELFF
TGTGCCAGCACTTACAATGTTGATACCGGGGAGCTGTTTTTT
>13|-|TRBV11-2|TRBJ1-3|-
CASSYQPGNTIYF
TGTGCCAGCAGCTACCAACCGGGAAACACCATATATTTT
>12|-|TRBV2|TRBJ2-4|-
CASSESGVRVYF
TGTGCCAGCAGTGAATCCGGTGTCAGGGTGTACTTC
>18|-|TRBV7-8|TRBJ1-4|-
CASSPRGALLRGGEKLFF
TGTGCCAGCAGCCCGCGGGGGGCTCTTCTCAGGGGAGGGGAAAAACTGTTTTTT
>13|-|TRBV12-3/TRBV12-4|TRBJ2-5|-
CACSIGDQKTQYF
TGTGCCTGCAGTATTGGGGACCAAAAGACCCAGTACTTC
>17|once|TRBV4-1|TRBJ2-6|-
CASSPGLGGLGANVLTF
TGCGCCAGCAGCCCCGGCTTGGGGGGACTTGGTGCCAACGTCCTGACTTTC
>14|-|TRBV11-2|TRBJ1-2|-
CADSLTRTNYDYTF
TGTGCCGACAGCTTAACACGTACTAACTATGACTACACCTTC
>13|-|TRBV29-1|TRBJ2-5|-
CSVEVKGAETKYF
TGCAGCGTTGAAGTGAAGGGCGCGGAGACCAAGTACTTC
>12|once|TRBV20-1|TRBJ1-2|-
CSEVQGQDGNTF
TGCAGTGAAGTCCAGGGTCAAGATGGCAACACCTTC
>13|-|TRBV20-1|TRBJ2-3|TRBD2
CSARTSDPVTQYF
TGCAGTGCCCGGACTAGCGACCCAGTTACGCAGTATTTT
>15|-|TRBV20-1|TRBJ2-3|TRBD2
CSAMNLAGGTDTQYF
TGCAGTGCTATGAATCTAGCGGGAGGTACAGATACGCAGTATTTT
>14|-|TRBV12-3/TRBV12-4|TRBJ2-1|-
CACVPGSAYNEQFF
TGTGCCTGCGTACCGGGAAGCGCCTACAATGAGCAGTTCTTC
>13|medium-sized|TRBV6-1|TRBJ1-5|-
CASSPDRDQPQHF
TGTGCCAGCAGCCCGGACAGAGATCAGCCCCAGCATTTT
>12|-|TRBV10-3|TRBJ2-1|-
CAISGTSDEQFF
TGTGCCATTAGTGGGACAAGCGATGAGCAGTTCTTC
>15|-|TRBV11-2|TRBJ2-2|-
CTSSLEAAAMWELFF
TGTACCAGCAGCTTAGAGGCGGCGGCCATGTGGGAGCTGTTTTTT
>12|once|TRBV5-4|TRBJ2-7|-
CASRLHFYEQYF
TGTGCCAGCCGCTTGCATTTCTACGAGCAGTATTTC
>13|-|TRBV20-1|TRBJ2-1|TRBD1
CSALDRAYNEQFF
TGCAGTGCCCTGGACAGGGCCTACAATGAGCAATTCTTC